The sequence of this TCR beta chain was determined in a study of Ad26.COV2.S vaccination and SARS-CoV-2 variants. Whole-study results and caveats: Spike-specific TCR breadth in vaccine recipients exceeded that seen in placebo recipients.

Documented treatment: roughly 18 received Ad26.COV2.S at low or high dose, single or two shots; roughly 5 received placebo; per-sample allocation not given. On day 63 after the first injection, vaccine and placebo recipients gave samples. Profiling relied on immunoSEQ multiplex PCR, and the TCRdb table lists in-frame clones only, not all of them. The sample contains roughly 680,000 clones, 89% of which appear only once. Germline assignment: CDR1 SGHAT and CDR2 FQNNGV. V was pared by 3 bases and J by 4 bases, with 3 bases of the junction left unmatched. The CDR3 is 14 amino acids. Comments on this clone: Antigen unknown.

This material consisted of peripheral blood, taken in a trial of Ad26.COV2.S vaccine versus placebo. The chain carries TRBV11-2 and TRBJ1-2, with 9 bases matching TRBD1. The TCR sequence derives from a person between 18 and 65 years old who received the Ad26.COV2.S COVID-19 vaccine or a placebo. The CDR3 sequence: CASSFDRGGYGYTF. The DNA for the CDR3 is TGTGCCAGCAGCTTCGACAGGGGGGGCTATGGCTACACCTTC.